The present T cell receptor (beta chain) was sequenced within a study of cytomegalovirus exposure and HLA in healthy donors (dated 2017 in TCRdb). Background on the whole study: In an earlier analysis of 550 to 750 of the donors, around 290 Gb of sequence data and 120 million or so unique TCR beta sequences from roughly 180 million T cells were reported. The study aimed to test whether signatures of past pathogen exposure could be identified by cataloging public T cell receptors. Besides the first cohort of 550 to 750 subjects, a separate validation cohort made up of over a hundred different subjects was used. The T cell repertoires of around 670 subjects were profiled by immunosequencing and related to cytomegalovirus serostatus. In the later analysis, no new phenotypic data were used to find candidate immune exposures; instead, reliance was placed on TCR beta sequences and their occurrence across donors. A later genetic analysis took genome-wide SNP genotypes for about 60% of the roughly 670 donors and used that subset as a discovery cohort. All discovery cohort repertoires had been generated on a single sequencing platform. Typing coverage differed by locus: A, B, C, DRB1 and DQB1 were typed in roughly 629-630 donors, DQA1 in approximately 520, DPA1 in approximately 610, and DPB1 in approximately 450. On average, 235,054 unique TCR beta nucleotide sequences were sequenced per donor among some 430 genotyped donors of the cohort, with about 19% of those sequences being non-productive. An early release that covered around 590 HLA-typed donors contained approximately 300 gigabases of sequencing data and approximately 85 million unique TCR sequences. Alongside the repertoire data, information on donor age, sex, ethnicity and CMV serostatus was compiled. To predict cytomegalovirus infection status, the study combined high-throughput TCR immunosequencing, statistical association of individual TCRs with disease status, and machine learning. A later analysis re-analyzed previously published TCR beta repertoires from roughly 600 donors and added high-resolution HLA genotyping to study TCR occurrence patterns. Of the 350 to 450 genotyped donors, approximately 83% fell in the genetic ancestry cluster associated with self-reported Caucasian donors. In an earlier analysis of 550 to 700 of the donors, high-throughput TCR beta sequencing was used to judge whether each TCR beta V gene segment behaved as functional or pseudogenic. Class I and class II HLA loci were covered by the typing at four-digit resolution. Roughly five DR-DQ haplotypes were treated as single units for association and clustering because of strong linkage in the cohort. Study-level results and caveats: The cohort was sequenced for TCR beta chains only, and without alpha or paired-chain data the features that could be detected were limited. The study gave a list of 150 to 200 TCR beta chains associated with cytomegalovirus. Because some donors lacked HLA typing at each locus, the association tests relied only on the typed subset. A later analysis found that HLA-associated TCR beta chains were more clonally expanded and had lower generation probabilities than equally common non-associated chains. According to a later analysis, TCR association rates differed among HLA loci, with DRB1 alleles showing the most associated TCRs and HLA-C alleles showing the fewest. The authors suggested that the approach could potentially be generalized to other disease states and immunological phenotypes. While some public TCRs were present in many individuals, most TCR sequences turned up only very rarely across donors. Roughly uniform sequencing depth across donors was assumed in presence/absence analyses, although this assumption may not hold. According to a later genetic analysis, donors in an Asian-associated ancestry cluster had fewer N-insertions in productive TCRs than the roughly 670-donor mean. In an earlier analysis of approximately 590 of the donors, most TCR beta V segments were observed in productive rearrangements about 90% or about 30% of the time, broadly matching IMGT annotations. Because counts were too low, around 18 rarely observed V segments, including chromosome 9 orphons, were left out of the earlier analysis of some 600 of the donors. In a later analysis, around 17,000 TCR beta sequences were associated with specific HLA alleles at a false discovery rate of 0.05. A later analysis found that most CMV-associated TCR beta chains appeared HLA-restricted, with HLA associations seemingly driven largely by CMV exposure. In both the original and validation cohorts, the classifier was reported to diagnose cytomegalovirus status with high specificity and sensitivity. Some IMGT-functional V segments, including TRBV6-2 and TRBV6-3, could not be told apart with the 87-base-pair reads, so those segments were excluded. When HLA alleles, especially DR and DQ, strongly co-occurred, attributing TCR associations to individual alleles was difficult. Several of the top co-occurrence clusters appeared to be linked to parvovirus B19, influenza, CMV and Epstein-Barr virus, according to a later analysis. Correlated functional status among segregating V segments might be attributable to linkage disequilibrium, but an unknown experimental factor could not be ruled out. In a later genetic analysis, a missense DCLRE1C variant was associated with V-gene and J-gene trimming of TCR beta chains, and the association was replicated in an independent cohort. A further reported finding was that TCR beta sequences accurately predicted the HLA-A and HLA-B alleles for most subjects in the first cohort. In vitro tests confirmed that a few of the cytomegalovirus-associated TCR beta chains recognize cytomegalovirus antigens. The only immune exposure information available for the cohort was CMV serostatus. A cluster of highly shared sequence variants was judged likely to be a technical artifact of the sequencing pipeline.

Receptors were amplified or captured by the immunoSEQ multiplex PCR assay. For the multiplex PCR, a mixture combining 60 forward primers for TCR Vbeta segments and 13 reverse primers for TCR Jbeta segments was used. The CDR3 region of rearranged TCR beta genes was amplified from genomic DNA by a multiplex PCR assay. The amplified TCR beta libraries were sequenced on the Illumina HiSeq System as 87-base-pair reads. In the source study's methods: A later analysis counted about 80 million unique TCR beta chains across the 600 to 850 repertoires, and some 11 million of these chains were shared by at least two donors. Raw reads were error-corrected and collapsed into unique sequences with a nearest-neighbor algorithm that merged closely related sequences to remove PCR and sequencing errors. To assign V, D and J gene segments, CDR3 sequences were aligned to IMGT reference sequences. For a sequence to be retained, a match of at least six nucleotides to both a V gene segment and a J gene segment was required. Rearrangements were classified as productive when the CDR3 lacked stop codons and remained in frame with V and J, and all other rearrangements were classified as non-productive. Following IMGT convention, CDR3 was defined as the stretch from the second conserved V-encoded cysteine up to the conserved J-encoded phenylalanine. Sequences without an unambiguous match to a single V gene segment were excluded from the earlier analysis of about 600 of the donors. In an earlier analysis of a few hundred of the donors, V segments were called functional above 56.7% productive rearrangements and were called segregating when the between-donor standard deviation exceeded 5%. A statistical classification framework was built for diagnosing cytomegalovirus status from the catalog of TCR beta chain sequences. A later analysis assigned V and J genes by comparing TCR nucleotide sequences with IMGT/GENE-DB human TR gene sequences. In a later analysis, CDR3 sequences and most-parsimonious VDJ recombination scenarios were assigned using the TCRdist pipeline. In a later analysis, every TCR beta chain was defined by the combination of its CDR3 amino acid sequence and its V-gene family, and reads without a unique V-gene family were dropped. In a later analysis, approximately 640 highly shared, low-generation-probability nucleotide sequences were removed to address suspected cross-contamination and a sequencing artifact. A later analysis calculated a clonal expansion index for each public chain from normalized within-repertoire ranks of inferred template counts. A later analysis computed generation probabilities with a VDJ recombination model fitted to out-of-frame rearrangements, and checked the results against IGoR. In a later analysis, TCR-TCR, TCR-HLA and TCR-CMV co-occurrence was scored with hypergeometric tests, and a repertoire-size bias correction was applied to TCR pairs. A later analysis estimated false discovery rates by permuting HLA or CMV assignments 20 times. In a later analysis, co-occurring TCRs were grouped using DBSCAN, with TCRdist sequence similarity added in when clustering inside HLA-allele-positive subsets. For co-occurrence clustering, repertoires with fewer than 30,000 or more than 120,000 public chains were excluded, along with five repertoires with anomalous nucleotide sharing. TCRdb retrieved this table from immuneACCESS and kept in-frame rearrangements only. Not all clones are present; in checked studies, unresolved V genes account for under half, and no reason is known for the remainder. V, J and clone size are taken as reported in that table, and D and trimming were inferred from the DNA itself. In all, the sample holds approximately 200,000 clones, and about 80% of those were seen once. 1.3% to 1.5% of the sample is held by the ten biggest clonotypes.

Regarding this clone: It lacks a known antigen. Nothing much larger sits one base from this clone, and base qualities are not available.

The cohort was made up of 666 healthy bone marrow donors. At the time of sampling, every cohort member was nominally healthy, though immune exposures that went unrecorded were likely present. The donor tested CMV seronegative and was one of the 352 seronegative cohort members. Every donor gave a peripheral blood sample, and the peripheral blood mononuclear cells from that sample were used for TCR beta sequencing. Genomic DNA extraction from the blood cell samples was performed with the Qiagen DNeasy Blood Extraction Kit. The CDR1 and CDR2 encoded by the germline V gene are MDHEN and SYDVKM. Including cysteine and phenylalanine, the CDR3 has 18 amino acids. The DNA shown is the 54-base CDR3, in frame from base 1. V and J are trimmed by 2 bases and 0 bases, and the gene matches miss 13 bases of the junction.

In this chain, TRBV28 is recombined with TRBJ2-7; the junction holds 7 bases that match TRBD1. Source material: PBMCs. The origin of this receptor is a girl under 18 in good health and CMV-seronegative. CDR3 sequence: CASSLPSRTGGSSYEQYF. The nucleotide sequence is given as TGTGCCAGCAGTTTACCCTCCCGGACAGGCGGAAGCTCCTACGAGCAGTACTTC.